This T cell receptor (beta chain) was observed in a study of T cell responses to AZD1222 COVID-19 vaccine (dated by TCRdb to the early 2020s). Describing the broader study: TCR sequencing covered 230 or so trial participants: 200 to 210 given two doses of AZD1222 and 26 given two doses of MenACWY control vaccine. Enrollment into the trials was organized by age into subgroups of 18-55, 56-69 and 70-plus years, and those subgroups contained roughly 140, 27 and 60 TCR-sequenced participants, respectively. On the study overall, not on this receptor specifically: No day 14 peak-response samples were available, so repertoires were characterized only after the peak T cell response. The 56-69-year group was small, and its depth increase did not reach significance, likely because of low power. After two AZD1222 doses, both the breadth and the depth of spike-specific TCRs were significantly higher than at day 0 and than in MenACWY recipients. Vaccine-associated CD4 TCRs spanned the whole spike protein, with dominant responses in regions 160-218 and 743-854. Only five or six AZD1222 recipients were SARS-CoV-2 seropositive at baseline, limiting conclusions about previously exposed vaccinees. Most participants were white British and females outnumbered males, and the authors suggested that clonal diversity may have been underestimated. Nearly half of unique spike-specific TCRs reportedly recognized epitopes outside regions mutated in the B.1.351 and B.1.1.7 variants.

Unmatched junction bases come to 6, with V trimmed by 4 bases and J by 1 base. Via the germline V gene, CDR1 is SGHRS and CDR2 YFSETQ. Taken from cysteine to phenylalanine, the CDR3 has 15 residues. Only CDR3 DNA is held: 45 bases, read in frame from base 1. The CDR3 regions of human TCRbeta chains were analyzed by immunosequencing. As for the authors' bioinformatics: TCRs in the repertoires were compared against a reference library of SARS-CoV-2-specific TCRs that had been generated with the MIRA antigen-specificity platform. Breadth was defined as the fraction of unique TCRs that were SARS-CoV-2-associated, and depth was defined as the fraction of total T cells that were SARS-CoV-2-associated. Using the MIRA data, each spike-specific TCR was mapped to the spike region that the TCR reacts to and placed in a CD4 or CD8 class. Log10-transformed breadth and depth values were compared by one-way ANOVA with Sidak's multiple comparisons tests. In TCRdb, the immuneACCESS table is reduced to in-frame sequences with V and J assigned. These tables do not hold every clone; where another copy was compared, an unresolved V gene accounts for under half, and the others remain unexplained. That table furnishes V, J and clone size, whereas the DNA furnished D and trimming. The sample table records about 120,000 clones; around 85% of these occur just once. Roughly 3.8% of the sample belongs to the ten largest clones.

On this clone itself: Its antigen remains undetermined. No base quality information exists; no much larger clone differs at one position.

The sample's time point label, decoded: baseline before first vaccination. The treatment or condition label here, explained by the study, means: meningococcal conjugate vaccine given as trial control. Vaccinee samples came from UK trials COV001 and COV002, including a single-blind randomized controlled phase 2/3 trial of AZD1222 (ChAdOx1 nCoV-19) in healthy adults. For TCRbeta chain sequencing, PBMC samples from trial participants were taken at day 0 and at day 28 after the second dose. Recombination linked TRBV5-1 to TRBJ1-1, with TRBD1 matching 8 junction bases. Sequences were derived from peripheral blood, sampled on day 0 of MenACWY control vaccination. The clonotype comes from an adult in good health. The DNA sequence follows: TGCGCCAGCAGCACGGGACAGGTCACGAACACTGAAGCTTTCTTT. Its protein product is CASSTGQVTNTEAFF.